The 27 T cell receptor beta chains below come from one sample, sequenced in a study of identical twins (dated by TCRdb to 2016 to 2017). The method was 5' RACE. The data were produced on an Illumina HiSeq 2000. The public reads were reanalyzed by TCRdb: fastp trimming at Q25, MiXCR alignment, in-frame beta chains only. Rows are unified per CDR3 protein, each entry keeping the most common DNA and genes. In this sample the table shows 240,000 or so distinct CDR3 sequences, 12% of which occur a single time. The biggest ten clones account for roughly 3.7% of the sample. A further study also used this sample, focusing on yellow fever vaccine responses in identical twins.

What was sequenced was memory (CD45RO+) T cells sorted from blood. The cell subset or site label of this sample denotes: CD45RO+ enriched T cells. These receptors were collected from a woman aged 18-30 years in good health.

The chain joins TRBV6-1 to TRBJ2-1, with D unclear. The CDR3 totals 13 residues. Germline V gives CDR1 MNHNS, CDR2 SASEGT. Trimming stripped 8 bases from V and 5 bases from J, with 13 bases between. The CDR3 here is CASSVDQHNEQFF. The CDR3 bases are TGTGCCAGCTCGGTGGACCAGCACAATGAGCAGTTCTTC.

This clonotype occurred a few times. The rearrangement links TRBV9 to TRBJ2-2; 7 bases align to TRBD2. After removal of 0 bases from V and 4 bases from J, the junction contained 6 bases not matched to a gene. This CDR3 is built from 16 residues. Germline CDR1 reads SGDLS; CDR2 reads YYNGEE. CDR3 loop: CASSVVPGGGTGELFF. The CDR3 DNA reads as TGTGCCAGCAGCGTAGTTCCGGGGGGAGGCACCGGGGAGCTGTTTTTT.

This clonotype was seen only a few times. The chain uses TRBV7-2 and TRBJ2-7; D tentatively reads TRBD1 or TRBD2 (5 bases each). Germline assignment: CDR1 SGHTA and CDR2 FQGNSA. The CDR3 is 14 amino acids. Deletions cut 5 bases from V and 4 bases from J, with 15 bases between. The CDR3 region is CASSPGDRRYEQYF. In DNA form, the CDR3 reads TGTGCCAGCAGCCCCGGGGACCGAAGATACGAGCAGTACTTC. Variable domain in full (rest from reference TRBV7-2 and TRBJ2-7): GAGVSQSPSNKVTEKGKDVELRCDPISGHTALYWYRQSLGQGLEFLIYFQGNSAPDKSGLPSDRFSAERTGGSVSTLTIQRTQQEDSAVYLCASSPGDRRYEQYFGPGTRLTVT.

The chain employs TRBV11-1 and TRBJ2-5, with a possible D match to TRBD1 (5 bases). The CDR3 runs to 16 residues. Per the germline V gene, CDR1 is SGHAT and CDR2 is FQDESV (reference sequence). V was pared by 5 bases and J by 0 bases, with 16 bases between. CDR3 loop: CASSPPVRGNQETQYF. The CDR3 DNA is TGTGCCAGCAGCCCCCCGGTTAGGGGCAACCAAGAGACCCAGTACTTC.

This clonotype showed up many times. V usage is TRBV29-1 and J usage is TRBJ2-3; TRBD1 matches at 10 bases. CDR3 length: 12 amino acids. Looked up from germline, CDR1 is SQVTM and CDR2 is ANQGSEA. With 7 bases clipped from V and 7 bases from J, the junction kept 5 bases outside the gene matches. The CDR3 region is CSGGQGENTQYF. The CDR3 nucleotides read TGCAGCGGCGGACAGGGGGAAAATACGCAGTATTTT.

This clonotype was counted only a few times. The chain combines TRBV15 with TRBJ2-5; 10 bases agree with TRBD2. Per the germline V gene, CDR1 is LNHNV and CDR2 is YYDKDF (reference sequence). The J segment lost 4 bases and the V segment lost 0 bases, leaving 5 bases of the junction unmatched. The CDR3 runs to 16 residues. DNA of the CDR3: TGTGCCACCAGCAGAGATCCACTAGCGGGGCGAGAGACCCAGTACTTC. It translates to CATSRDPLAGRETQYF.

In this sample, this clonotype turned up a few times. The chain recombines TRBV28 with TRBJ1-2; 10 bases align to TRBD1. From germline, CDR1 is MDHEN and CDR2 SYDVKM. With V trimmed by 6 bases and J by 0 bases, 1 base remained unmatched. This CDR3 spans 14 amino acids. This CDR3 is CASRGQGSNYGYTF. CDR3 bases: TGTGCCAGCAGGGGACAGGGGTCTAACTATGGCTACACCTTC.

This clonotype was seen many times. The V call is TRBV5-1, the J call TRBJ1-4, with TRBD1 matching 9 bases. The CDR3 contains 14 residues. Trimming at V came to 4 bases and at J to 7 bases, leaving 5 bases not matched to a gene. The germline V gene encodes CDR1 SGHRS and CDR2 YFSETQ. The CDR3 loop reads CASSVDRGGEKLFF. The CDR3 nucleotides are TGCGCCAGCAGCGTGGACAGGGGAGGTGAAAAACTGTTTTTT.

This clonotype has a handful of counts. The rearrangement joins TRBV15 to TRBJ2-3, with D unclear. The ends were cut back, 1 base at V and 1 base at J, with 9 bases in the middle. This CDR3 is 15 amino acids long. CDR1 and CDR2 from the germline V gene are LNHNV and YYDKDF (reference sequence). The DNA for the CDR3 is TGTGCCACCAGCAGAGGCCATTCGCGCACAGATACGCAGTATTTT. Translating gives CATSRGHSRTDTQYF.

The CDR3 bases are TGTGCCAGCAGCCAAGGTGTCGCGGGGAAAAAAGAGACCCAGTACTTC. Translation gives CASSQGVAGKKETQYF. The rearrangement joins TRBV3-1 to TRBJ2-5; a weak D match, TRBD2 (6 bases). V was shortened by 1 base and J by 3 bases, with 15 bases between the two germline ends. The CDR3 length is 16 residues. Germline CDR1 and CDR2: LGHDT and YNNKEL (reference sequence).

The chain uses TRBV3-1 and TRBJ2-7, with 7 bases identical to TRBD2. The CDR3 consists of 16 residues. With 4 bases clipped from V and 5 bases from J, the junction kept 14 bases outside the gene matches. CDR1 LGHDT and CDR2 YNNKEL come from the germline V gene (reference sequence). CDR3 sequence (DNA): TGTGCCAGCAGCCCCCGCCGTGGTAGCGGGCCTCACGAGCAGTACTTC. This translates into CASSPRRGSGPHEQYF.

In its sample, this clonotype was seen a few times. The chain is built from TRBV5-6 and TRBJ2-7; tentatively, D is TRBD1 or TRBD2 (6 bases each). This CDR3 has 12 residues. The germline V gene has CDR1 SGHDT and CDR2 YYEEEE. Trimming shortened V by 2 bases and J by 9 bases, and 12 bases separated the two germline ends. The CDR3 loop is CASSLQGGGQYF. The CDR3 nucleotides read TGTGCCAGCAGCTTACAGGGAGGTGGGCAGTACTTC. Using reference TRBV5-6 and TRBJ2-7 for the parts outside the CDR3, the full variable domain is DAGVTQSPTHLIKTRGQQVTLRCSPKSGHDTVSWYQQALGQGPQFIFQYYEEEERQRGNFPDRFSGHQFPNYSSELNVNALLLGDSALYLCASSLQGGGQYFGPGTRLTVT.

This clonotype was counted at least ten times. V gene TRBV2 combines with J gene TRBJ2-3; a weak D match, TRBD2 (5 bases). CDR1 SNHLY and CDR2 FYNNEI come from the germline V gene. CDR3 length: 14 amino acids. Trimming removed 8 bases at V and 3 bases at J, with 15 bases between. In DNA, the CDR3 is TGTGCCAGCTCTGTCTCGGGAAGAACAGATACGCAGTATTTT. Translation gives CASSVSGRTDTQYF.

This clonotype was picked up a small number of times. V gene TRBV7-3 combines with J gene TRBJ2-2; 9 nucleotides agree with TRBD1. After removal of 5 bases from V and 4 bases from J, the junction contained 5 bases not matched to a gene. This CDR3 contains 15 residues. Germline V gene data show CDR1 as SGHTA and CDR2 as FQGTGA. CDR3 nucleotides: TGTGCCAGCAGCCAGACAGGGGGAGGCACCGGGGAGCTGTTTTTT. Residues: CASSQTGGGTGELFF.

This clonotype was counted a few times. V gene TRBV6-5 combines with J gene TRBJ2-1, with 11 nucleotides matching TRBD2. V lost 0 bases to trimming and J lost 5 bases; unmatched junction nucleotides: 3. Germline CDR1 MNHEY, CDR2 SVGAGI. The CDR3 is made up of 16 amino acids. In DNA, the CDR3 is TGTGCCAGCAGTTACTCACTAGCGGGAGTTGACAATGAGCAGTTCTTC. Residues: CASSYSLAGVDNEQFF.

V gene TRBV7-2 combines with J gene TRBJ2-7; D may be TRBD1 or TRBD2 (5 bases each). The CDR3 extends over 16 amino acids. CDR1 is SGHTA and CDR2 is FQGNSA in the germline V gene. Trimming left V 5 bases short and J 3 bases short, with 20 bases between. The CDR3 coding sequence is TGTGCCAGCAGCCGAGCCCCCGGGACGGGAAACTACGAGCAGTACTTC. It yields the protein CASSRAPGTGNYEQYF. Filled out from reference TRBV7-2 and TRBJ2-7, the complete variable domain reads GAGVSQSPSNKVTEKGKDVELRCDPISGHTALYWYRQSLGQGLEFLIYFQGNSAPDKSGLPSDRFSAERTGGSVSTLTIQRTQQEDSAVYLCASSRAPGTGNYEQYFGPGTRLTVT.

The CDR3 DNA is TGTGCCAGCAGCCAAGAAGGTTCCTCTGGGGCCAACGTCCTGACTTTC. It is translated as CASSQEGSSGANVLTF. The J gene is TRBJ2-6, the V gene TRBV4-2; D uncertain. V was pared by 0 bases and J by 0 bases, with 6 bases between. Germline loops: CDR1 LGHNA, CDR2 YNFKEQ. The CDR3 has 16 residues.

In DNA, the CDR3 is TGTGCCAGCAGTTCCCCCGGGACAGGCAGCTCCTACGAGCAGTACTTC. It is translated as CASSSPGTGSSYEQYF. V gene TRBV28 combines with J gene TRBJ2-7; TRBD1 aligns across 8 bases. The CDR3 has 16 amino acids. The V and J ends lost 4 bases and 0 bases, in that order; junction bases with no gene match: 8. Germline V gene lookup returns CDR1 MDHEN and CDR2 SYDVKM.

This clonotype was seen a few times. The chain joins TRBV10-3 to TRBJ1-2, with 7 bases fitting TRBD1. V lost 10 bases, J lost 5 bases, and 16 bases stayed unmatched. Germline assignment: CDR1 ENHRY and CDR2 SYGVKD. The CDR3 loop spans 15 amino acids. The CDR3 loop reads CATSKDRPQGYGYTF. The CDR3 DNA reads as TGTGCCACCTCTAAGGACAGGCCCCAAGGGTATGGCTACACCTTC.

Details on this clonotype: The junction departs from germline at one end; a sequencing error may be responsible. The chain carries TRBV5-1 and TRBJ1-3; D not resolved. The CDR3 consists of 15 residues. Germline V CDR1 and CDR2: SGHRS, YFSETQ. The CDR3 here is CASTPEQISGNTIYF. The CDR3 DNA is TGCGCCAGCACACCGGAACAGATCTCTGGAAACACCATATATTTC.

The V gene is TRBV5-8, the J gene TRBJ2-7, with TRBD2 matching 8 bases. CDR1 is SGHTS and CDR2 is YDEGEE in the germline V gene. Trimming cost V 2 bases and J 2 bases; bases outside gene matches: 12. The CDR3 spans 17 residues. CDR3 sequence (DNA): TGTGCCAGCAGCTTAAAGGGTAGGACGCGGGGGGCCTACGAGCAGTACTTC. Protein: CASSLKGRTRGAYEQYF.

The chain is built from TRBV6-5 and TRBJ2-1; D not certain. Germline values: CDR1 MNHEY, CDR2 SVGAGI. This CDR3 spans 14 amino acids. Trimming took off 0 bases at V and 1 base at J, with 4 bases between the two ends. CDR3 nucleotides: TGTGCCAGCAGTTACTCTCAGTCCTACAATGAGCAGTTCTTC. It specifies CASSYSQSYNEQFF.

The chain links TRBV5-1 to TRBJ2-3; D remains unclear. Germline loops: CDR1 SGHRS, CDR2 YFSETQ. The V end was cut by 4 bases, the J end by 4 bases, with 13 bases between. This CDR3 is built from 14 residues. CDR3 residues: CASSVSRPSDTQYF. In DNA form, the CDR3 reads TGCGCCAGCAGCGTTAGTAGGCCATCAGATACGCAGTATTTT.

This clonotype has a handful of counts. The V gene is TRBV2, the J gene TRBJ2-7, with D maybe TRBD1 (5 bases). Germline V gives CDR1 SNHLY, CDR2 FYNNEI. There are 13 residues in the CDR3. V lost 2 bases and J lost 2, with 7 bases in between. CDR3 residues: CASSEPRAYEQYF. CDR3 in DNA: TGTGCCAGCAGTGAACCCAGGGCCTACGAGCAGTACTTC.

This clonotype has a handful of counts. J is TRBJ2-3 and V is TRBV6-4; 8 nucleotides align to TRBD1. The CDR3 loop spans 15 amino acids. Germline V gene sequence: CDR1 MRHNA, CDR2 SNTAGT. V was pared by 6 bases and J by 5 bases, with 10 bases of the junction left unmatched. CDR3 residues: CASSDLGRGRDTQYF. The DNA of the CDR3 is TGTGCCAGCAGCGACCTGGGCAGGGGGCGAGATACGCAGTATTTT.

V and J are TRBV6-2 or TRBV6-3 and TRBJ2-5; D unresolved. Germline V gene lookup returns CDR1 MNHEY and CDR2 SVGEGT. The V and J ends lost 6 bases and 5 bases respectively, with 13 bases between them. This CDR3 region has 13 residues. The CDR3 nucleotides are TGTGCCAGCAGCCCGGACCTCGGGGAGACCCAGTACTTC. Translated: CASSPDLGETQYF.

V gene TRBV24-1 combines with J gene TRBJ2-1; D possibly corresponds to TRBD2 (5 bases). V was cut by 9 bases and J by 4 bases, with 9 bases left in between. This CDR3 has 12 residues. Germline values: CDR1 KGHDR, CDR2 SFDVKD. CDR3: CATSGRYNEQFF. As DNA, the CDR3 is TGTGCCACCTCGGGGAGATACAATGAGCAGTTCTTC.